These 21 T cell receptor beta chains originate from one sample sequenced in a study of T cell responses to AZD1222 COVID-19 vaccine. The table came from immunoSEQ multiplex PCR; TCRdb's copy has only in-frame clones and leaves some out. This table holds around 140,000 clones, 90% to 95% found once. Material: peripheral blood, obtained after recovery from COVID-19. The receptors were gathered from an adult who had recovered from COVID-19.

This clone was picked up one time. The rearrangement links TRBV7-6 to TRBJ2-7, with D unclear. The length of the CDR3 is 13 residues. V lost 7 bases and J 4 bases, leaving 14 bases between the germline ends. The germline CDR1 and CDR2 sequences are SGHVS and FNYEAQ. CDR3 amino acids: CASMAPDSYEQYF. The CDR3 bases are TGTGCCAGCATGGCCCCCGATTCGTACGAGCAGTACTTC.

The CDR3 is CASRGQGASGNTIYF. In DNA, the CDR3 is TGTGCCAGCAGGGGACAGGGGGCTTCTGGAAACACCATATATTTT. The gene calls are TRBV3-1 (or the pseudogene TRBV3-2) and TRBJ1-3, with TRBD1 matching 12 bases. Germline assignment: CDR1 LGHDT and CDR2 YNNKEL (reference sequence). The CDR3 consists of 15 residues. J lost 1 base, V lost 6 bases, and 1 base had no gene match.

V usage is TRBV2 and J usage is TRBJ1-3, with D possibly matching TRBD1 (5 bases). V was pared by 6 bases and J by 1 base, with 13 bases between. The CDR3 loop spans 15 amino acids. CDR1 and CDR2 from the germline V gene are SNHLY and FYNNEI. CDR3 nucleotides: TGTGCCAGCAGCCCCCAGGGTCTTTCTGGAAACACCATATATTTT. The encoded protein is CASSPQGLSGNTIYF.

The chain joins TRBV5-1 to TRBJ2-2; D ambiguous. V was cut by 0 bases and J by 0 bases, with 6 bases left in between. CDR1 is SGHRS, CDR2 YFSETQ, per germline. This CDR3 region has 15 residues. The CDR3 coding sequence is TGCGCCAGCAGCTTGGGGCCGGCGAACACCGGGGAGCTGTTTTTT. Residues: CASSLGPANTGELFF. Supplemented by reference TRBV5-1 and TRBJ2-2, the full variable domain reads KAGVTQTPRYLIKTRGQQVTLSCSPISGHRSVSWYQQTPGQGLQFLFEYFSETQRNKGNFPGRFSGRQFSNSRSEMNVSTLELGDSALYLCASSLGPANTGELFFGEGSRLTVL.

The CDR3, as DNA: TGTGCCAGCAGTTATCCCTTATCCTACGAGCAGTACTTC. It is translated as CASSYPLSYEQYF. The chain uses TRBV6-2 or TRBV6-3 and TRBJ2-7; D call uncertain. The V end was cut by 3 bases, the J end by 1 base, with 7 bases between. CDR1 is MNHEY, CDR2 SVGEGT, per germline. The CDR3 runs to 13 residues.

This rearrangement joins TRBV19 to TRBJ2-6; D is unclear. Germline V lookup: CDR1 LNHDA, CDR2 SQIVND (reference sequence). CDR3 length: 17 residues. Between the trimmed V and J ends, which lost 7 bases and 5 bases, there was a span of 21 bases. This chain's CDR3 is CASNTGSVGGRANVLTF. Here the CDR3 DNA reads TGTGCCAGTAACACGGGCTCAGTAGGTGGGAGGGCCAACGTCCTGACTTTC.

The chain is built from TRBV10-3 and TRBJ1-6; TRBD1 matches 10 bases. V was pared by 3 bases and J by 9 bases, with 8 bases of the junction left unmatched. This CDR3 contains 16 residues. The V gene's germline CDR1 is ENHRY and CDR2 SYGVKD. The CDR3 nucleotides are TGTGCCATCAGTGATCCCGGGACAGGGGTTGTTTCACCCCTCCACTTT. Translation: CAISDPGTGVVSPLHF.

The chain recombines TRBV7-9 with TRBJ2-1, with 11 bases matching TRBD1. The ends lost 8 bases at V and 2 bases at J; junction bases unmatched: 2. The CDR3 has 14 residues. Per the germline V gene, CDR1 is SEHNR and CDR2 is FQNEAQ (reference sequence). In nucleotides, the CDR3 is TGTGCCAGCTGGGGACAGGGGGCCTACAATGAGCAGTTCTTC. Protein sequence: CASWGQGAYNEQFF.

This clone occurred once. V is TRBV20-1 and J is TRBJ1-1; TRBD1 might be the D (6 bases). V lost 3 bases and J 3 bases, leaving 20 bases between the germline ends. Germline CDR1 and CDR2: DFQATT and SNEGSKA (reference sequence). The CDR3 is made up of 16 amino acids. The CDR3 loop reads CSASPLYKGVDTEAFF. The CDR3, as DNA: TGCAGTGCTAGTCCCCTATACAAGGGGGTCGACACTGAAGCTTTCTTT.

V is TRBV5-1 and J is TRBJ2-1; 8 nucleotides match TRBD2. With 3 bases clipped from V and 6 bases from J, the junction kept 8 bases outside the gene matches. CDR3 length equals 15 residues. Per germline, CDR1 SGHRS and CDR2 YFSETQ. The CDR3 DNA reads TGCGCCAGCAGCTGGAGCGGGAGCAGCGGCAATGAGCAGTTCTTC. This encodes CASSWSGSSGNEQFF.

The chain couples TRBV27 to TRBJ1-6, with 8 bases identical to TRBD1. The CDR3 length is 19 residues. The germline V gene has CDR1 MNHEY and CDR2 SMNVEV (reference sequence). V shed 0 bases, J shed 0 bases, and the junction held 7 bases outside the gene matches. Written as DNA, the CDR3 is TGTGCCAGCAGTTTATCCGGACAGGGAGGAAGCTCCTATAATTCACCCCTCCACTTT. It translates to CASSLSGQGGSSYNSPLHF.

V usage is TRBV28 and J usage is TRBJ2-7; TRBD1 matches at 9 bases. This CDR3 is 15 amino acids long. Germline CDR1 reads MDHEN; CDR2 reads SYDVKM. J gave up 1 base and V 6 bases, and 7 bases lay outside the gene matches. In DNA, the CDR3 is TGTGCCAGCAGAACACAGGGGGCCGAGTCCTACGAGCAGTACTTC. Residues: CASRTQGAESYEQYF.

The gene calls are TRBV3-1 (or the pseudogene TRBV3-2) and TRBJ1-2, with TRBD1 identical over 10 bases. Germline V lookup: CDR1 LGHDT, CDR2 YNNKEL (reference sequence). The CDR3 totals 16 residues. Trimming took 2 bases from V and 2 from J; bases not matched to a gene: 5. The DNA of the CDR3 is TGTGCCAGCAGCCAAACCGGGACAGGGGCCAACTATGGCTACACCTTC. This codes for CASSQTGTGANYGYTF.

V gene TRBV25-1 combines with J gene TRBJ1-4; perhaps TRBD1 as D (6 bases). Between the trimmed V and J ends, which lost 7 bases and 6 bases, there was a span of 15 bases. The CDR3 extends over 14 amino acids. CDR1 is MGHDK and CDR2 is SYGVNS in the germline V gene. CDR3 nucleotide sequence: TGTGCCAGCACCCGACAGGAAGAAGATGAAAAACTGTTTTTT. Its protein product is CASTRQEEDEKLFF.

CDR3 region: CASTYDFRRSYEQYF. CDR3 coding DNA: TGTGCCAGCACCTATGACTTCCGTCGGTCCTACGAGCAGTACTTC. The V and J genes are TRBV6-6 and TRBJ2-7; the D is unclear. CDR3 length: 15 residues. V was trimmed by 7 bases and J by 1 base, leaving 17 bases between them. Per germline, CDR1 MNHNY and CDR2 SVGAGI (reference sequence).

The chain combines TRBV6-6 with TRBJ2-1, with TRBD2 matching 8 bases. With V trimmed by 5 bases and J by 0 bases, 9 bases remained unmatched. The germline gives CDR1 MNHNY, CDR2 SVGAGI (reference sequence). This CDR3 region has 17 residues. CDR3 DNA: TGTGCCAGCAGTCCCCTGGGGAGCGGGGGCTCCTACAATGAGCAGTTCTTC. This sequence encodes CASSPLGSGGSYNEQFF.

This sequence joins TRBV6-1 and TRBJ2-5, with TRBD1 matching 8 bases. Germline trimming cut 2 bases from V and 5 bases from J; bases unmatched to any gene: 4. Germline CDR1 reads MNHNS; CDR2 reads SASEGT. The CDR3 loop spans 14 amino acids. The DNA of the CDR3 is TGTGCCAGCAGTGAACGACAGGGGAGCGAGACCCAGTACTTC. Residues: CASSERQGSETQYF.

This rearrangement joins TRBV4-2 to TRBJ2-7, with TRBD2 matching over 9 bases. V shed 1 base and J 4 bases; nucleotides not matched to a gene: 14. The germline CDR1 and CDR2 sequences are LGHNA and YNFKEQ. This CDR3 contains 18 residues. The DNA for the CDR3 is TGTGCCAGCAGCCAAGCCACCAAACTAGCGGGCGCTCTATACGAGCAGTACTTC. Its protein is CASSQATKLAGALYEQYF.

The chain carries TRBV24-1 and TRBJ2-5, with TRBD2 as a possible D gene (5 bases). The CDR3 is made up of 14 amino acids. From germline, CDR1 is KGHDR and CDR2 SFDVKD. The germline V and J ends were trimmed by 4 bases and 5 bases, with 13 bases remaining between them. CDR3 region: CATSDPTTWETQYF. CDR3 nucleotides: TGTGCCACCAGTGACCCGACTACGTGGGAGACCCAGTACTTC.

The V gene is TRBV15, the J gene TRBJ1-6; no firm D call. The CDR3 loop spans 13 amino acids. V lost 3 bases, J lost 7 bases, and 7 bases lay in between. CDR1 and CDR2 (germline): LNHNV, YYDKDF (reference sequence). The DNA for the CDR3 is TGTGCCACCAGCAGGGCTACCAATTCACCCCTCCACTTT. It encodes CATSRATNSPLHF.

The chain recombines TRBV6-5 with TRBJ2-7; 7 bases fit TRBD2. The length of the CDR3 is 14 residues. V shed 7 bases and J 0 bases; nucleotides not matched to a gene: 6. Germline V lookup: CDR1 MNHEY, CDR2 SVGAGI. In DNA, the CDR3 is TGTGCCAGCAAAAAAGCGGGGATCTCCTACGAGCAGTACTTC. Its translation is CASKKAGISYEQYF.